This TCR beta chain emerged from a study of identical twins. Study-wide results and limits: Models, which agreed with sharing between unrelated individuals, nonetheless underestimated the out-of-frame TCR alpha sharing seen in monozygotic twins. Beta out-of-frame twin sharing showed a weaker excess.

Template switching supplied a universal primer site; unique molecular identifiers were carried on the cDNA. TCRdb reprocessed the 5' RACE reads via MiXCR and lists one record per CDR3 protein. Here the sample spans roughly 290,000 distinct CDR3 sequences, over 8.5% being singletons. Trimming removed 2 bases from V and 4 bases from J, with 11 bases in between. Per the germline V gene, CDR1 is LGHNA and CDR2 is YSLEER. This CDR3 has 15 amino acids. This clonotype has a count of ten or more. The antigen is unknown. This sample was shared with a second study, whose subject was yellow fever vaccine responses in identical twins.

Sequences were obtained from CD8+ T cells sorted from blood. The V gene is TRBV4-3, the J gene TRBJ2-2, with a weak D call TRBD1 (5 bases). This receptor was identified in a young woman in good health. The CDR3 loop is CASSQTSQGTGELFF. Here the CDR3 DNA reads TGCGCCAGCAGCCAAACTTCCCAGGGCACCGGGGAGCTGTTTTTT.